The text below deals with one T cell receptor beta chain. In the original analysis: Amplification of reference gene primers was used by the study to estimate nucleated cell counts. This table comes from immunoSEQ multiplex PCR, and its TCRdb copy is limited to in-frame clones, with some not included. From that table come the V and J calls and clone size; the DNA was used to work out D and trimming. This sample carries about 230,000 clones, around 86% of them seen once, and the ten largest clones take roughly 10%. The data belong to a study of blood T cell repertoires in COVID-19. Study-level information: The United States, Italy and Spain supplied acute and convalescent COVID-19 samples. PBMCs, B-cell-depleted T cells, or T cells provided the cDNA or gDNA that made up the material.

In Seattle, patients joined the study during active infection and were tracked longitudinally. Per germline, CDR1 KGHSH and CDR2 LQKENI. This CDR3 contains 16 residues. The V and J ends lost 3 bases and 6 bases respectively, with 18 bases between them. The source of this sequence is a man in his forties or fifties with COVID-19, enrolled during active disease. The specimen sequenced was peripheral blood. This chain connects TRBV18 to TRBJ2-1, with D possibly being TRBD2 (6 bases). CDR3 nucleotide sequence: TGTGCCAGCTCACCTAGGTTAGCGGCGGTGTTCAATGAGCAGTTCTTC. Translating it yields CASSPRLAAVFNEQFF.